The 16 T cell receptor beta chains below were found in one sample sequenced in a study of shared T cell receptors in the human thymus. This table comes from immunoSEQ multiplex PCR, and its TCRdb copy is limited to in-frame clones, with some not included. Here the sample spans over 60,000 clones, more than 90% being singletons. Sequenced input: thymocytes. These receptors came from a human donor.

J is TRBJ2-7 and V is TRBV7-2; D is possibly TRBD2 (6 bases). This CDR3 comprises 15 residues. Trimming stripped 2 bases from V and 3 bases from J, with 14 bases between. The germline V gene has CDR1 SGHTA and CDR2 FQGNSA. CDR3 sequence: CASSLYIGGDYEQYF. CDR3 sequence (DNA): TGTGCCAGCAGCTTATATATTGGAGGGGACTACGAGCAGTACTTC.

The J gene is TRBJ1-2, the V gene TRBV6-5; D is uncertain. This CDR3 spans 14 amino acids. The ends were cut back, 5 bases at V and 5 bases at J, with 15 bases in the middle. CDR1 is MNHEY, CDR2 SVGAGI, per germline. The CDR3 bases are TGTGCCAGCAGTCCCGCTGGACTGATATATGGCTACACCTTC. Its protein product is CASSPAGLIYGYTF.

The chain employs TRBV19 and TRBJ1-1, with 12 bases identical to TRBD1. CDR3 length: 19 residues. The ends lost 5 bases at V and 1 base at J; junction bases unmatched: 14. Germline V lookup: CDR1 LNHDA, CDR2 SQIVND (reference sequence). This CDR3 reads CASSSPGQGAKRRNTEAFF. DNA for the CDR3: TGTGCCAGTAGTTCGCCGGGACAGGGGGCGAAAAGACGGAACACTGAAGCTTTCTTT.

The chain uses TRBV4-3 and TRBJ1-2; 8 bases are shared with TRBD1. The germline CDR1 and CDR2 sequences are LGHNA and YSLEER. CDR3 length: 19 residues. The V gene end was trimmed by 2 bases and the J gene end by 4 bases; junction bases not matched to a gene: 18. Here the CDR3 reads CASSQIRQGILESGYGYTF. As DNA, the CDR3 is TGCGCCAGCAGCCAAATTAGACAGGGGATTCTAGAATCAGGCTATGGCTACACCTTC.

This chain uses TRBV7-2 with TRBJ2-5; 7 nucleotides agree with TRBD2. The CDR3 has 14 amino acids. Germline-derived CDR1 and CDR2 are SGHTA and FQGNSA. V was clipped by 5 bases and J by 3 bases; unmatched bases: 6. The CDR3 loop reads CASSPRAGKETQYF. CDR3 coding DNA: TGTGCCAGCAGCCCACGAGCGGGGAAAGAGACCCAGTACTTC.

This clone was counted a few times. The rearrangement joins TRBV20-1 to TRBJ1-1, with D unclear. Germline V lookup: CDR1 DFQATT, CDR2 SNEGSKA (reference sequence). The CDR3 extends over 11 amino acids. CDR3 coding DNA: TGCAGGCCGACGCTTTGTAGGGCAGCTTTCTTT. Its translation is CRPTLCRAAFF.

The CDR3: CASSSRVIPHESEKLFF. DNA of the CDR3: TGTGCCAGCAGCTCTCGCGTGATTCCGCATGAGAGCGAAAAACTGTTTTTT. The chain combines TRBV14 with TRBJ1-4; no definite D call. The V gene lost 5 bases and the J gene lost 8 bases, with 24 bases spanning the gap. The CDR3 is 17 amino acids. CDR1 SGHDN and CDR2 FVKESK come from the germline V gene. Full variable domain (outside the CDR3, taken from reference TRBV14 and TRBJ1-4): EAGVTQFPSHSVIEKGQTVTLRCDPISGHDNLYWYRRVMGKEIKFLLHFVKESKQDESGMPNNRFLAERTGGTYSTLKVQPAELEDSGVYFCASSSRVIPHESEKLFFGSGTQLSVL.

The genes are TRBV27 and TRBJ2-2; D call uncertain. Germline V CDR1 and CDR2: MNHEY, SMNVEV (reference sequence). The CDR3 sequence is 12 residues long. V lost 4 bases and J 0 bases, leaving 0 bases between the germline ends. The CDR3 here is CASSSNTGELFF. The CDR3 coding sequence is TGTGCCAGCAGTTCGAACACCGGGGAGCTGTTTTTT.

The rearrangement joins TRBV7-3 to TRBJ2-3; D gene ambiguous. This CDR3 has 15 residues. Germline loops: CDR1 SGHTA, CDR2 FQGTGA. V was cut by 2 bases and J by 2 bases, with 11 bases left in between. CDR3 loop: CASSLGGMVTDTQYF. CDR3 coding DNA: TGTGCCAGCAGCTTAGGTGGGATGGTCACAGATACGCAGTATTTT.

V gene TRBV7-2 combines with J gene TRBJ1-4, with a possible D match to TRBD1 (6 bases). CDR1 SGHTA and CDR2 FQGNSA come from the germline V gene. The CDR3 spans 15 residues. V dropped 1 base and J dropped 0 bases, with 6 bases sitting between them. The chain's CDR3 is CASSLGTATNEKLFF. The CDR3, as DNA: TGTGCCAGCAGCTTAGGGACAGCAACTAATGAAAAACTGTTTTTT. The full variable domain, rest sourced from reference TRBV7-2 and TRBJ1-4, is GAGVSQSPSNKVTEKGKDVELRCDPISGHTALYWYRQSLGQGLEFLIYFQGNSAPDKSGLPSDRFSAERTGGSVSTLTIQRTQQEDSAVYLCASSLGTATNEKLFFGSGTQLSVL.

The CDR3 reads CASSQDRGQGAGEQYF. CDR3 DNA sequence: TGCGCCAGCAGCCAAGATCGGGGACAGGGGGCGGGGGAGCAGTACTTC. The genes are TRBV4-3 and TRBJ2-7; 12 bases agree with TRBD1. V lost 0 bases to trimming and J lost 7 bases; unmatched junction nucleotides: 7. The CDR3 length is 16 residues. The germline gives CDR1 LGHNA, CDR2 YSLEER.

This clone was observed a single time. J is TRBJ2-1 and V is TRBV19; 9 bases line up with TRBD2. The ends lost 6 bases at V and 6 bases at J; junction bases unmatched: 12. The CDR3 contains 16 residues. Germline CDR1 and CDR2: LNHDA and SQIVND (reference sequence). CDR3 residues: CASRPPGLAIPNEQFF. As DNA, the CDR3 is TGTGCCAGTAGGCCCCCGGGACTAGCTATCCCCAATGAGCAGTTCTTC.

The chain links TRBV10-3 to TRBJ2-7; 7 bases align to TRBD1. The V and J ends lost 6 bases and 5 bases, in that order; junction bases with no gene match: 10. There are 14 residues in the CDR3. Germline V gene data show CDR1 as ENHRY and CDR2 as SYGVKD. CDR3 sequence (DNA): TGTGCCATCAGCCTAAAGACAGGGTGGGACGAGCAGTACTTC. Encoded protein: CAISLKTGWDEQYF.

This sequence joins TRBV5-5 and TRBJ2-1, with D possibly being TRBD2 (6 bases). The CDR3 runs to 14 residues. Trimming shortened V by 3 bases and J by 9 bases, and 16 bases separated the two germline ends. The germline V gene has CDR1 SGHKS and CDR2 YYEKEE (reference sequence). Here the CDR3 DNA reads TGTGCCAGCAGCTGGTGGGGGGAGGCCGGTGAGCAGTTCTTC. Its protein is CASSWWGEAGEQFF.

The V gene is TRBV5-6, the J gene TRBJ2-1; 7 positions agree with TRBD2. Trimming took 4 bases from V and 5 from J; bases not matched to a gene: 12. This CDR3 contains 16 residues. Germline V gene sequence: CDR1 SGHDT, CDR2 YYEEEE. The DNA of the CDR3 is TGTGCCAGCAGCCAGAATCTCCGGACTAGAGACAATGAGCAGTTCTTC. This translates into CASSQNLRTRDNEQFF. The full variable domain, its missing parts supplied by reference TRBV5-6 and TRBJ2-1, is DAGVTQSPTHLIKTRGQQVTLRCSPKSGHDTVSWYQQALGQGPQFIFQYYEEEERQRGNFPDRFSGHQFPNYSSELNVNALLLGDSALYLCASSQNLRTRDNEQFFGPGTRLTVL.

The chain uses TRBV27 and TRBJ2-7; a possible D gene is TRBD1 (5 bases). This CDR3 contains 17 residues. The V end was cut by 2 bases, the J end by 2 bases, with 19 bases between. CDR1 MNHEY and CDR2 SMNVEV come from the germline V gene (reference sequence). CDR3 DNA: TGTGCCAGCAGTTTAGGGGCAGTCCGTCCACCCCCCTACGAGCAGTACTTC. Translated: CASSLGAVRPPPYEQYF.